Listed below are T cell receptor beta chains from one sample, sequenced in a study of CD8 T cells in ankylosing spondylitis. Via MiXCR, TCRdb re-called the 5' RACE reads, giving one row per CDR3 protein. The data hold approximately 38,000 distinct CDR3 sequences, with less than 3% observed a single time. Input material: blood, either unsorted or a sorted T cell fraction (not recorded which). The receptor source for this set is a male donor with ankylosing spondylitis or in good health (not recorded which). The CDR3 runs from the conserved cysteine through the conserved F or W. The D gene is left open where the match is weak. The size entry gives how often the clone was seen (once, few, many) or a class if it is expanded.

j_gene	v_gene	abundance	d_gene	CDR3nt	CDR3aa
TRBJ2-3	TRBV9	many	TRBD2	TGTGCCAGCAGCGTATCTTCCGGGACTAGCGGGATCGGGGCGCAGTATTTT	CASSVSSGTSGIGAQYF
TRBJ2-1	TRBV9	many	TRBD2	TGTGCCAGCAGCCCCAATAGCGGGAGTTGGTACAATGAGCAGTTCTTC	CASSPNSGSWYNEQFF
TRBJ2-5	TRBV24-1	many	TRBD1	TGTGCCACCAGTGATTTGAGGGGGCAGGAGACCCAGTACTTC	CATSDLRGQETQYF
TRBJ2-5	TRBV9	many	TRBD1	TGTGCCAGCAGCGTAATGGGACAGCAAGAGACCCAGTACTTC	CASSVMGQQETQYF
TRBJ2-1	TRBV9	many	NA	TGTGCCAGCAGCGAGGGACAGGATCCTACTAGCGGGTCCTACAATGAGCAGTTCTTC	CASSEGQDPTSGSYNEQFF
TRBJ2-3	TRBV9	many	TRBD2	TGTGCCAGCAGCCCTCACGAGCGGGAGGGGACAGATACGCAGTATTTT	CASSPHEREGTDTQYF
TRBJ2-2	TRBV9	few	TRBD2	TGTGCCAGCAGCGTGTCGACTAGCGGGAGGGGGGAGCTGTTTTTT	CASSVSTSGRGELFF
TRBJ2-5	TRBV9	many	NA	TGTGCCAGCAGCGTAGCTACATACGGAGAGACCCAGTACTTC	CASSVATYGETQYF
TRBJ2-7	TRBV9	many	NA	TGTGCCAGCAGCGTGACGACGGTTGGGGTTTACGAGCAGTACTTC	CASSVTTVGVYEQYF
TRBJ2-7	TRBV9	many	TRBD2	TGTGCCAGCAGCCCCCGGTCGGGGGGCTACGAGCAGTACTTC	CASSPRSGGYEQYF
TRBJ2-3	TRBV9	many	TRBD2	TGTGCCAGCAGCGTAGTAGTTTCGGGAGGGCCTACAGATACGCAGTATTTT	CASSVVVSGGPTDTQYF
TRBJ1-1	TRBV9	many	NA	TGTGCCAGCAGCGTAGATCCAGGTTGGAGCACTGAAGCTTTCTTT	CASSVDPGWSTEAFF
TRBJ1-2	TRBV9	many	NA	TGTGCCAGCAGCGCCGGCGGGGGTGCTAACTATGGCTACACCTTC	CASSAGGGANYGYTF
TRBJ2-7	TRBV9	many	NA	TGTGCCAGCAGCGTAGAGACAGTTCCTTTCTACGAGCAGTACTTC	CASSVETVPFYEQYF
TRBJ2-5	TRBV9	many	NA	TGTGCCAGCAGCCGCAATCCCGGCCTGAGGGAGACCCAGTACTTC	CASSRNPGLRETQYF
TRBJ2-1	TRBV9	many	TRBD2	TGTGCCAGCAGTGTTAGCGGGAGGGGAGACAATGAGCAGTTCTTC	CASSVSGRGDNEQFF
TRBJ2-4	TRBV9	many	NA	TGTGCCAGCAGCGGGGTCGGAGCCAAAAACATTCAGTACTTC	CASSGVGAKNIQYF
TRBJ1-2	TRBV9	many	NA	TGTGCCAGCAGCGGAGGGGGGGGCGTTGTCTATGGCTACACCTTC	CASSGGGGVVYGYTF